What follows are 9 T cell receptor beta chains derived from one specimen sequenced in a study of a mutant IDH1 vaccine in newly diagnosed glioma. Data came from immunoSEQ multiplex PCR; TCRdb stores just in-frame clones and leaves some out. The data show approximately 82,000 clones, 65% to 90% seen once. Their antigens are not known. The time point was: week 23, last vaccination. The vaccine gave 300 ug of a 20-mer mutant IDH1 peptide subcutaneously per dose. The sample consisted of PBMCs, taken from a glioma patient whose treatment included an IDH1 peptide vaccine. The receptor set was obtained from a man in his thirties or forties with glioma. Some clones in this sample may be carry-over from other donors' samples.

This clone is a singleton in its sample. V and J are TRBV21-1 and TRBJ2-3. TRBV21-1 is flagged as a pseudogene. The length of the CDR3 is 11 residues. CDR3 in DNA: TGTGCCAGCAGCTGCACAGATACGCAGTATTTT. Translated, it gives CASSCTDTQYF.

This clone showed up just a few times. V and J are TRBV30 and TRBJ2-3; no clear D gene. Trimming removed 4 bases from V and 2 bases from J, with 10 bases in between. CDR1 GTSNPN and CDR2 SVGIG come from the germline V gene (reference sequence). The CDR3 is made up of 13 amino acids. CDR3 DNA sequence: TGTGCCTGGATGAATCGGGCCACAGATACGCAGTATTTT. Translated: CAWMNRATDTQYF.

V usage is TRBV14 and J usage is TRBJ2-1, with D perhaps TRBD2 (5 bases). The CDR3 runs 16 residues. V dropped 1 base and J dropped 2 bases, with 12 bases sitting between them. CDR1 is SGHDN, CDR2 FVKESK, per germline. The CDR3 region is CASSQVEVAPYNEQFF. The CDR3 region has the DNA TGTGCCAGCAGCCAAGTGGAGGTAGCCCCCTACAATGAGCAGTTCTTC.

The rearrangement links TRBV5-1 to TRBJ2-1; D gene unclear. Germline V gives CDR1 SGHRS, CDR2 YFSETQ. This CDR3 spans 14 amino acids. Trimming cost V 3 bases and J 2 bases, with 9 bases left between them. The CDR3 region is CASSSNDAYNEQFF. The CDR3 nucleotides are TGCGCCAGCAGCTCGAACGACGCCTACAATGAGCAGTTCTTC.

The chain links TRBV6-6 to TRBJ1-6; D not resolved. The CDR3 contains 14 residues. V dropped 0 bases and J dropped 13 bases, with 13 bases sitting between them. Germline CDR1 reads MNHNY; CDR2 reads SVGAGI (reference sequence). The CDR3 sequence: CASSYSGFTSPLHF. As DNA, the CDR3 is TGTGCCAGCAGTTACTCAGGTTTCACTTCCCCCCTCCACTTT.

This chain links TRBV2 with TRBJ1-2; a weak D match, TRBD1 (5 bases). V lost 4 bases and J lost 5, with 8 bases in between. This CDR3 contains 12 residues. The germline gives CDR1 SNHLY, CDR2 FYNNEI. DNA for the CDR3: TGTGCCAGCAGTGGGACAACGTATGGCTACACCTTC. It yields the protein CASSGTTYGYTF.

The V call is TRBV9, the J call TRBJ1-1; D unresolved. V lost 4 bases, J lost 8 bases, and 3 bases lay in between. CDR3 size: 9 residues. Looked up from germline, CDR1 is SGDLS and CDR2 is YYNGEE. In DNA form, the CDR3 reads TGTGCCAGCAGCCCAGAAGCTTTCTTT. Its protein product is CASSPEAFF.

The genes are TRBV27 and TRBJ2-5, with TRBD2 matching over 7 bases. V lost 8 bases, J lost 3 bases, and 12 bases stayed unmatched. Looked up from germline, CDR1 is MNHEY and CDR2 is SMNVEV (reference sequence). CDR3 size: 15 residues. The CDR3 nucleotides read TGTGCCAGCTCCAATAAGGCGGGAGTCAAAGAGACCCAGTACTTC. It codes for CASSNKAGVKETQYF.

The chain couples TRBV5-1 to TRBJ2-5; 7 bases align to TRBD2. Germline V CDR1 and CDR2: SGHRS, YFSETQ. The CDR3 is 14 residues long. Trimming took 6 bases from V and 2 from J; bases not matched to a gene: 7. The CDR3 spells CASTLAGPQETQYF. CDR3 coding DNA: TGCGCCAGCACCTTAGCGGGCCCACAAGAGACCCAGTACTTC.